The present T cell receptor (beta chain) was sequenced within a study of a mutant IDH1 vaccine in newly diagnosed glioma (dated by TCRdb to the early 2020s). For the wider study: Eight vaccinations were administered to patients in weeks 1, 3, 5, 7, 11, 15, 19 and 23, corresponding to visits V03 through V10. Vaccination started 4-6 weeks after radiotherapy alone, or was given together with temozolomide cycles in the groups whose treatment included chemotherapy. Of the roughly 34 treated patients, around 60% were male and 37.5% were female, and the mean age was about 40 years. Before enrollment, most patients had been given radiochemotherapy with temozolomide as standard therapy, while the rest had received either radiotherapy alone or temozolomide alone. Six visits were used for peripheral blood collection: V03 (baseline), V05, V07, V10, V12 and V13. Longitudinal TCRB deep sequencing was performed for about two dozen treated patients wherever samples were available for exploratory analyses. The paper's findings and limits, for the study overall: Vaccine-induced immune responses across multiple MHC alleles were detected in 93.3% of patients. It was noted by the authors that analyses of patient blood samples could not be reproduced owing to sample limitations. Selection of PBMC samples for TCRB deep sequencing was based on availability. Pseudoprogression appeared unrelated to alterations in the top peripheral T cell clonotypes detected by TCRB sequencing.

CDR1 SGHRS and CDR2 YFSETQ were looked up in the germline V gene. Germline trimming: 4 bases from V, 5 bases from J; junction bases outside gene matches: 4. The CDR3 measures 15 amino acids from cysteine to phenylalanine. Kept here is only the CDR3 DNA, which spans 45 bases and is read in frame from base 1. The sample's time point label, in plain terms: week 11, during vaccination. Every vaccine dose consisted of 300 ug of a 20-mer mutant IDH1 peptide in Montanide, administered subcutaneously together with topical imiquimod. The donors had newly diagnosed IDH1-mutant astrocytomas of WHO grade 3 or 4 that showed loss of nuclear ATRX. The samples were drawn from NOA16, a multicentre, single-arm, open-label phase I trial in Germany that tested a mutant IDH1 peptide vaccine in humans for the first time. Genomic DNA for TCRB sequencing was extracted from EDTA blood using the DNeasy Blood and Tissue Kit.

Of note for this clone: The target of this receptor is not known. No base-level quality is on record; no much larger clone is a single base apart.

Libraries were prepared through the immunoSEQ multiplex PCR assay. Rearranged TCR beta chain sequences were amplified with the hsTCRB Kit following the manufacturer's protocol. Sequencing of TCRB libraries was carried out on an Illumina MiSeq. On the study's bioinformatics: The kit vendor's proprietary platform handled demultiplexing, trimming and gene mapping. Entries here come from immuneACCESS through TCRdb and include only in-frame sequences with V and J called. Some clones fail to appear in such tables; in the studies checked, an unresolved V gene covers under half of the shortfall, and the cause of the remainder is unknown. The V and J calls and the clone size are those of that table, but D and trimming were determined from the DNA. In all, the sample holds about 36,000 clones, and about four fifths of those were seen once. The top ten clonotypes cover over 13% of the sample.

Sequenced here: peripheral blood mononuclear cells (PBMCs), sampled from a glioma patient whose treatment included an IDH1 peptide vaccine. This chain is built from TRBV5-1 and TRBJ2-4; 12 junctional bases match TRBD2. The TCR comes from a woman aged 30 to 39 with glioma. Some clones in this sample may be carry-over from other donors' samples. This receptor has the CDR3 CASSRTSGKENIQYF. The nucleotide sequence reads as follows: TGCGCCAGCAGCCGGACTAGCGGGAAGGAAAACATTCAGTACTTC.